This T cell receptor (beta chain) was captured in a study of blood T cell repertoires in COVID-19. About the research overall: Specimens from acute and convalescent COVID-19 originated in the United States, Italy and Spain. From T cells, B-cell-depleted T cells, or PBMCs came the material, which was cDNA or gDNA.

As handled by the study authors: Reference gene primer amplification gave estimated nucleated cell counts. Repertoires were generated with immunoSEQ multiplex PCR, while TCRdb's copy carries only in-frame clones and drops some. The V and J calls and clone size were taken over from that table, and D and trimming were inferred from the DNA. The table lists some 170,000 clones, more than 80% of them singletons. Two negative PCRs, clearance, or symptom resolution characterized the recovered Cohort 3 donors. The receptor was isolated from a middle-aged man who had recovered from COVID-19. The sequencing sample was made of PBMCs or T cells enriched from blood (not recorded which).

The CDR3, as DNA: TGTGCCAGCAGACACCCCCTAGCCAAAAACATTCAGTACTTC. Protein: CASRHPLAKNIQYF. The chain carries TRBV6-5 and TRBJ2-4; D remains unclear. Germline V gives CDR1 MNHEY, CDR2 SVGAGI. This CDR3 comprises 14 residues. Trimming shortened V by 6 bases and J by 0 bases, and 9 bases separated the two germline ends.